The 27 T cell receptor beta chains listed next were all sequenced from one sample in a study of T-cell reconstitution after alpha-beta-depleted transplantation in children. Unique molecular identifiers were used in preparing the TCRbeta library. TCRdb re-called the PCR reads through MiXCR, storing one row per CDR3 protein. The sample yields approximately 520,000 distinct CDR3 sequences, about 33% seen once. The starting material was PBMCs from the stem cell graft donor, obtained from the stem cell graft. The receptor set was obtained from a human donor who donated a stem cell graft to a child with aplastic anemia.

This clonotype appeared a few times. The chain uses TRBV12-3 or TRBV12-4 and TRBJ1-5, with TRBD1 as a possible D gene (6 bases). V was clipped by 8 bases and J by 4 bases, with 18 bases between them. The CDR3 is made up of 15 amino acids. The CDR3 sequence is CASSPQTGYNQPQHF. CDR3 sequence (DNA): TGTGCCAGCTCCCCCCAAACAGGGTATAATCAGCCCCAGCATTTT.

Only a few counts were recorded for this clonotype. J is TRBJ2-1 and V is TRBV30; TRBD2 aligns across 9 bases. The V and J ends lost 2 bases and 8 bases, in that order; junction bases with no gene match: 13. The CDR3 runs 16 residues. The germline V gene encodes CDR1 GTSNPN and CDR2 SVGIG (reference sequence). The CDR3 DNA follows: TGTGCCTGGAGTACCCGGTTTAGCGGGAGAAGTGATGAGCAGTTCTTC. This gives the protein CAWSTRFSGRSDEQFF. The complete variable domain, with remaining parts taken from reference TRBV30 and TRBJ2-1, reads SQTIHQWPATLVQPVGSPLSLECTVEGTSNPNLYWYRQAAGRGLQLLFYSVGIGQISSEVPQNLSASRPQDRQFILSSKKLLLSDSGFYLCAWSTRFSGRSDEQFFGPGTRLTVL.

This clonotype was counted only a few times. The chain uses TRBV25-1 and TRBJ2-1, with 7 bases identical to TRBD2. CDR1 and CDR2 from the germline V gene are MGHDK and SYGVNS. The CDR3 sequence is 15 residues long. The V segment lost 7 bases and the J segment 13 bases; nucleotides outside the gene matches: 19. The CDR3 spells CASIPQVGGPSDQFF. In DNA, the CDR3 is TGTGCCAGCATCCCTCAGGTGGGAGGGCCCTCAGACCAGTTCTTC.

This clonotype was counted ten times or more. The V call is TRBV5-5, the J call TRBJ2-5; tentative D call: TRBD1 (6 bases). Germline-derived CDR1 and CDR2 are SGHKS and YYEKEE (reference sequence). V was trimmed by 2 bases and J by 5 bases, leaving 10 bases between them. This CDR3 spans 13 amino acids. CDR3 in amino acids: CASSFPGEETQYF. The CDR3 coding sequence is TGTGCCAGCAGCTTTCCAGGGGAGGAGACCCAGTACTTC.

This clonotype was seen many times. This rearrangement joins TRBV29-1 to TRBJ2-1, with 8 nucleotides matching TRBD1. The germline V gene has CDR1 SQVTM and CDR2 ANQGSEA. The CDR3 consists of 13 residues. V lost 8 bases and J lost 5; bases outside the gene matches: 8. CDR3 DNA: TGCAGCACTCCAGGGGGCCTGCACAATGAGCAGTTCTTC. Translating it yields CSTPGGLHNEQFF.

The chain has TRBV30 and TRBJ2-7; D not certain. The CDR3 sequence is 12 residues long. Looked up from germline, CDR1 is GTSNPN and CDR2 is SVGIG (reference sequence). Trimming removed 5 bases at V and 0 bases at J, with 8 bases between. The CDR3 bases are TGTGCCTGGGGAGCTGGCTCCTACGAGCAGTACTTC. Translated, it gives CAWGAGSYEQYF.

The chain carries TRBV28 and TRBJ2-7; no clear D. The germline V gene encodes CDR1 MDHEN and CDR2 SYDVKM. V shed 2 bases and J shed 6 bases, with 5 bases lying between them. This CDR3 contains 11 residues. The CDR3 DNA is TGTGCCAGCAGTTTAGGCGCCGAGCAGTACTTC. Translating it yields CASSLGAEQYF.

This clonotype occurred once. V and J are TRBV7-2 and TRBJ2-1; D perhaps matches TRBD2 (6 bases). The V and J ends lost 4 bases and 3 bases respectively, with 16 bases between them. The CDR3 is 16 amino acids. CDR1 and CDR2 (germline): SGHTA, FQGNSA. The CDR3 nucleotides read TGTGCCAGCAGCTACCCGGTTGGGGGGTTCTACAATGAGCAGTTCTTC. Its protein is CASSYPVGGFYNEQFF.

The table lists this clonotype with a few counts. V and J are TRBV29-1 and TRBJ2-1; 10 bases are a match to TRBD1. Trimming removed 4 bases from V and 9 bases from J; junction bases left unmatched: 9. The CDR3 covers 14 residues. Germline CDR1 and CDR2: SQVTM and ANQGSEA. The CDR3 nucleotides read TGCAGCGTTGTATCGGGACAGGGGAGGACTGAGCAGTTCTTC. It yields the protein CSVVSGQGRTEQFF.

In this sample, this clonotype turned up a few times. This rearrangement joins TRBV6-1 to TRBJ1-5; D ambiguous. Per the germline V gene, CDR1 is MNHNS and CDR2 is SASEGT. The CDR3 extends over 15 amino acids. V lost 3 bases, J lost 0 bases, and 9 bases lay in between. CDR3 residues: CASSDIWDSNQPQHF. The CDR3 DNA sequence: TGTGCCAGCAGTGATATCTGGGATAGCAATCAGCCCCAGCATTTT.

In its sample, this clonotype was seen a few times. The chain links TRBV10-3 to TRBJ2-5; 8 bases agree with TRBD1. Germline CDR1 and CDR2: ENHRY and SYGVKD. With V trimmed by 6 bases and J by 4 bases, 4 bases remained unmatched. This CDR3 spans 13 amino acids. The CDR3 protein is CAIRNTGGETQYF. DNA for the CDR3: TGTGCCATCAGGAATACAGGGGGAGAGACCCAGTACTTC.

The genes are TRBV15 and TRBJ1-1; TRBD1 aligns across 9 bases. Germline V gene data show CDR1 as LNHNV and CDR2 as YYDKDF (reference sequence). The CDR3 is made up of 16 amino acids. V shed 0 bases and J 6 bases; nucleotides not matched to a gene: 8. The CDR3 sequence is CATSRDRTGAKAEAFF. CDR3 DNA: TGTGCCACCAGCAGAGATAGGACAGGGGCGAAGGCTGAAGCTTTCTTT. The full variable domain, completed using reference TRBV15 and TRBJ1-1, is DAMVIQNPRYQVTQFGKPVTLSCSQTLNHNVMYWYQQKSSQAPKLLFHYYDKDFNNEADTPDNFQSRRPNTSFCFLDIRSPGLGDTAMYLCATSRDRTGAKAEAFFGQGTRLTVV.

In its sample, this clonotype was seen a few times. The CDR3 is CASSLSGGTGWDLQYF. CDR3 nucleotide sequence: TGTGCCAGCAGTTTATCAGGTGGGACAGGGTGGGATCTTCAGTACTTC. This chain uses TRBV27 with TRBJ2-4; 9 positions agree with TRBD1. This CDR3 spans 16 amino acids. Germline loops: CDR1 MNHEY, CDR2 SMNVEV (reference sequence). Trimming cost V 0 bases and J 11 bases; bases outside gene matches: 11.

V and J are TRBV7-2 and TRBJ2-3; D is unresolved. Germline CDR1 reads SGHTA; CDR2 reads FQGNSA. Trimming shortened V by 1 base and J by 0 bases, and 8 bases separated the two germline ends. The length of the CDR3 is 15 residues. This CDR3 reads CASSLGFSSTDTQYF. DNA of the CDR3: TGTGCCAGCAGCTTAGGATTCAGCAGCACAGATACGCAGTATTTT. Full variable domain (missing parts from reference TRBV7-2 and TRBJ2-3): GAGVSQSPSNKVTEKGKDVELRCDPISGHTALYWYRQSLGQGLEFLIYFQGNSAPDKSGLPSDRFSAERTGGSVSTLTIQRTQQEDSAVYLCASSLGFSSTDTQYFGPGTRLTVL.

This clonotype was detected a few times. V and J are TRBV6-1 and TRBJ1-3; D is unresolved. The V gene's germline CDR1 is MNHNS and CDR2 SASEGT. There are 15 residues in the CDR3. V was pared by 6 bases and J by 0 bases, with 12 bases between. In DNA form, the CDR3 reads TGTGCCAGCAGCGAGGCGGGCCTCTCTGGAAACACCATATATTTT. Protein sequence: CASSEAGLSGNTIYF.

The CDR3 region has the DNA TGTGCCAGCAGAATAAGGGAATCAGATACGCAGTATTTT. Its translation: CASRIRESDTQYF. V gene TRBV28 combines with J gene TRBJ2-3; D uncertain. This CDR3 contains 13 residues. Germline-derived CDR1 and CDR2 are MDHEN and SYDVKM. V lost 6 bases and J lost 4, with 11 bases in between.

The chain links TRBV10-3 to TRBJ2-6; D is undetermined. CDR3 length equals 13 residues. The V gene lost 9 bases and the J gene lost 4 bases, with 10 bases spanning the gap. The germline V gene has CDR1 ENHRY and CDR2 SYGVKD. The CDR3 bases are TGTGCCATAGCAGGCGGCGGGGCCAACGTCCTGACTTTC. It yields the protein CAIAGGGANVLTF.

The sample holds a few counts of this clonotype. V usage is TRBV18 and J usage is TRBJ2-1, with 10 positions matching TRBD2. This CDR3 is 15 amino acids long. With V trimmed by 6 bases and J by 4 bases, 6 bases remained unmatched. Germline V gene lookup returns CDR1 KGHSH and CDR2 LQKENI. This chain's CDR3 is CASSLLAGLYNEQFF. CDR3 bases: TGTGCCAGCTCTTTACTAGCGGGACTGTACAATGAGCAGTTCTTC. The full variable domain, in which reference TRBV18 and TRBJ2-1 provide the parts outside the CDR3, is NAGVMQNPRHLVRRRGQEARLRCSPMKGHSHVYWYRQLPEEGLKFMVYLQKENIIDESGMPKERFSAEFPKEGPSILRIQQVVRGDSAAYFCASSLLAGLYNEQFFGPGTRLTVL.

This clonotype was seen a handful of times. This sequence joins TRBV7-2 and TRBJ2-1; 7 bases are a match to TRBD2. This CDR3 is built from 15 residues. The V segment lost 2 bases and the J segment 3 bases; nucleotides outside the gene matches: 4. Germline V gene lookup returns CDR1 SGHTA and CDR2 FQGNSA. The CDR3 nucleotides are TGTGCCAGCAGCTTACTCGGACTAGGCTACAATGAGCAGTTCTTC. Protein product: CASSLLGLGYNEQFF.

A few counts support this clonotype. The gene calls are TRBV11-2 and TRBJ2-2; D gene unclear. Looked up from germline, CDR1 is SGHAT and CDR2 is FQNNGV. Deletions cut 5 bases from V and 5 bases from J, with 12 bases between. The CDR3 is 14 residues long. CDR3 protein: CASSPRWLTGELFF. The CDR3 nucleotides are TGTGCCAGCAGCCCTCGATGGCTAACCGGGGAGCTGTTTTTT.

This chain uses TRBV29-1 with TRBJ1-1; D is perhaps TRBD1 (5 bases). The CDR3 length is 14 residues. From germline, CDR1 is SQVTM and CDR2 ANQGSEA. The V end was cut by 0 bases, the J end by 6 bases, with 14 bases between. DNA of the CDR3: TGCAGCGTTGAAGATCCAGGGAGTAGGCCTGAAGCTTTCTTT. Its protein product is CSVEDPGSRPEAFF.

The J gene is TRBJ1-3, the V gene TRBV30, with D unresolved. This CDR3 has 14 amino acids. The germline V and J ends were trimmed by 0 bases and 0 bases, with 6 bases remaining between them. Germline CDR1 reads GTSNPN; CDR2 reads SVGIG (reference sequence). DNA of the CDR3: TGTGCCTGGAGTGTAGGCGGCTCTGGAAACACCATATATTTT. It translates to CAWSVGGSGNTIYF. Full variable domain (rest looked up from reference TRBV30 and TRBJ1-3): SQTIHQWPATLVQPVGSPLSLECTVEGTSNPNLYWYRQAAGRGLQLLFYSVGIGQISSEVPQNLSASRPQDRQFILSSKKLLLSDSGFYLCAWSVGGSGNTIYFGEGSWLTVV.

This clonotype has a handful of counts. The chain employs TRBV20-1 and TRBJ1-2; no firm D call. Trimming took 6 bases from V and 0 from J, leaving 8 bases between them. Germline CDR1 and CDR2: DFQATT and SNEGSKA (reference sequence). This CDR3 region has 12 residues. The CDR3 nucleotides are TGCAGTGCGGGAGAAGCTAACTATGGCTACACCTTC. Its protein is CSAGEANYGYTF.

This clonotype has more than one count but fewer than ten. The rearrangement uses TRBV29-1 and TRBJ2-3; a weak D match, TRBD2 (5 bases). CDR1 is SQVTM and CDR2 is ANQGSEA in the germline V gene. Trimming pared 4 bases from V and 2 bases from J, leaving 13 bases between. CDR3 length: 14 amino acids. DNA of the CDR3: TGCAGCGTTGTGGCAGCGGACCCCACAGATACGCAGTATTTT. This encodes CSVVAADPTDTQYF.

The rearrangement uses TRBV4-3 and TRBJ2-6; D is ambiguous. V was cut by 1 base and J by 9 bases, with 10 bases left in between. The CDR3 is made up of 14 amino acids. Germline V gene lookup returns CDR1 LGHNA and CDR2 YSLEER. This CDR3 reads CASSQAGANNVLTF. CDR3 coding DNA: TGCGCCAGCAGCCAAGCCGGAGCCAACAACGTCCTGACTTTC.

The chain employs TRBV11-1 and TRBJ2-1, with 13 bases that match TRBD2. The germline V gene encodes CDR1 SGHAT and CDR2 FQDESV (reference sequence). V trimming: 2 bases; J trimming: 3 bases; junction bases outside the gene matches: 10. The CDR3 is 19 residues long. The CDR3 nucleotides read TGTGCCAGCAGCTTACCGACTAGCGGGAGGAACAACGACTACAATGAGCAGTTCTTC. Amino acids: CASSLPTSGRNNDYNEQFF.

This clonotype has more than one count but fewer than ten. The chain links TRBV20-1 to TRBJ1-4, with unresolved D. The V gene's germline CDR1 is DFQATT and CDR2 SNEGSKA (reference sequence). The V end lost 1 base, the J end lost 8 bases, and 8 bases lay between the germline ends. The CDR3 consists of 12 residues. The CDR3 DNA reads as TGCAGTGCTAGAGGGTTCGACGAAAAACTGTTTTTT. Translated: CSARGFDEKLFF.